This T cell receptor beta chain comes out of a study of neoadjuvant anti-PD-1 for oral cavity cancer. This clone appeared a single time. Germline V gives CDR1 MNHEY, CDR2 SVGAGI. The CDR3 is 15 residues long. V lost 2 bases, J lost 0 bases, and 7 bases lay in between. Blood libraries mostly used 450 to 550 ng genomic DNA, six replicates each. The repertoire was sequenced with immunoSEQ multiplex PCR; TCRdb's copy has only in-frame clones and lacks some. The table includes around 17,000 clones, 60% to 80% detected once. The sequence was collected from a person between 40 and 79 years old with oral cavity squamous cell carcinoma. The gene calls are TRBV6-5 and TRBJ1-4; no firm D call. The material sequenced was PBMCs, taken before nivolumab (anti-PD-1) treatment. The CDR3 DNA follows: TGTGCCAGCAGTTACCGCCTTGCAACTAATGAAAAACTGTTTTTT. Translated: CASSYRLATNEKLFF.